The 5 T cell receptor beta chains reported below all come from one sample, sequenced in a study of graft-versus-host responses after intestinal transplantation. Their antigens remain unidentified. Libraries were prepared by immunoSEQ multiplex PCR; TCRdb keeps only in-frame clonotypes and omits some of them. This table has tens of thousands of clones, 90% to 95% appearing once. This specimen was unstimulated CD8+ T cells sorted from spleen or lymph node cells, taken before intestinal transplant. The receptors shown here come from a human donor who received an intestinal transplant.

The chain links TRBV14 to TRBJ1-1; maybe TRBD1 (5 bases). CDR1 SGHDN and CDR2 FVKESK come from the germline V gene. This CDR3 spans 16 amino acids. The ends were cut back, 1 base at V and 1 base at J, with 13 bases in the middle. This CDR3 is CASSQAGLIPNTEAFF. CDR3 sequence (DNA): TGTGCCAGCAGCCAAGCGGGACTCATACCGAACACTGAAGCTTTCTTT.

V is TRBV5-6 and J is TRBJ1-1, with TRBD1 as a possible D gene (5 bases). Trimming left V 4 bases short and J 0 bases short, with 13 bases between. The CDR3 is 15 amino acids. CDR1 is SGHDT and CDR2 is YYEEEE in the germline V gene. The CDR3 DNA sequence: TGTGCCAGCAGCCTACAGGTGCCCCTGAACACTGAAGCTTTCTTT. Translation: CASSLQVPLNTEAFF.

This clone was counted once. This sequence joins TRBV11-2 and TRBJ2-7; no clear D. The CDR3 sequence is 12 residues long. V was shortened by 5 bases and J by 3 bases, with 8 bases between the two germline ends. In germline, CDR1 is SGHAT, CDR2 FQNNGV. CDR3 in DNA: TGTGCCAGCAGCCAAACTAACTACGAGCAGTACTTC. This gives the protein CASSQTNYEQYF.

The chain has TRBV6-1 and TRBJ1-1; D gene uncertain. With 2 bases removed from V and 4 bases from J, the gap between germline ends came to 14 bases. Germline values: CDR1 MNHNS, CDR2 SASEGT. The CDR3 runs to 15 residues. The CDR3 sequence is CASSELLGRRTEAFF. The DNA of the CDR3 is TGTGCCAGCAGTGAATTACTGGGGAGGCGCACTGAAGCTTTCTTT.

The chain is built from TRBV9 and TRBJ1-3; 9 bases map to TRBD1. This CDR3 region has 14 residues. Germline-derived CDR1 and CDR2 are SGDLS and YYNGEE. The junction had 2 bases not matched to a gene; V was cut back by 4 bases and J by 3 bases. The CDR3, as DNA: TGTGCCAGCAGCCTGGACAGGGGTGGAAACACCATATATTTT. It encodes CASSLDRGGNTIYF. Supplemented by reference TRBV9 and TRBJ1-3, the full variable domain reads DSGVTQTPKHLITATGQRVTLRCSPRSGDLSVYWYQQSLDQGLQFLIQYYNGEERAKGNILERFSAQQFPDLHSELNLSSLELGDSALYFCASSLDRGGNTIYFGEGSWLTVV.